This T cell receptor (beta chain) comes out of a study of blood T cell repertoires in COVID-19. Study in general: COVID-19 samples from acute and convalescent phases originated in the United States, Italy and Spain. PBMCs, B-cell-depleted T cells, or T cells provided the cDNA or gDNA that made up the material.

The V gene's germline CDR1 is MNHEY and CDR2 SVGAGI. The ends lost 5 bases at V and 3 bases at J; junction bases unmatched: 5. The CDR3 length is 14 residues. In the authors' methods: Reference gene primer amplification gave nucleated cell count estimates. Measured with immunoSEQ multiplex PCR; TCRdb has only the in-frame clones, and not every one. The V and J calls and the clone size are those of that table, but D and trimming were determined from the DNA. The sample shows roughly 87,000 clones, roughly 82% of them seen only once. The sequence came from a man aged 50-59 years with active COVID-19. Input material: peripheral blood. The gene calls are TRBV6-5 and TRBJ2-7; TRBD1 agrees at 9 bases. The CDR3 here is CASSPRQGGYEQYF. The CDR3 DNA reads TGTGCCAGCAGTCCCAGACAGGGGGGCTACGAGCAGTACTTC.